One sample yielded the 31 T cell receptor beta chains listed below, sequenced in a study of blood T cells in healthy people across ages. Alongside a J-beta primer mix, a sample-barcoded 5' primer served in a second PCR lasting roughly 6 to 11 cycles. TCRdb reanalysed the 5' RACE reads using MiXCR and keeps one entry per CDR3 protein. The table includes about 1.8 million distinct CDR3 sequences, 49% detected once. Sequencing was done on a sample of blood. Source of these receptors: a woman in her forties in good health.

This clonotype came up a few times. The chain recombines TRBV29-1 with TRBJ2-3, with TRBD2 matching 9 bases. The CDR3 contains 12 residues. Germline V gene lookup returns CDR1 SQVTM and CDR2 ANQGSEA. DNA for the CDR3: TGCGGATCGGCGCTAGCGGGGGATACGCAGTATTTT. Protein: CGSALAGDTQYF.

This chain links TRBV11-2 with TRBJ1-6; tentatively, D is TRBD1 (5 bases). The V gene's germline CDR1 is SGHAT and CDR2 FQNNGV. The CDR3 spans 19 residues. Trimming removed 0 bases from V and 0 bases from J, with 15 bases in between. As DNA, the CDR3 is TGTGCCAGCAGCTTAGATCTTGGACAAGAAAGCTCCTATAATTCACCCCTCCACTTT. This gives the protein CASSLDLGQESSYNSPLHF.

This clonotype has a handful of counts. V gene TRBV7-8 combines with J gene TRBJ2-5; possible D gene TRBD2, 7 bases. Trimming removed 4 bases at V and 5 bases at J, with 17 bases between. The CDR3 is 15 amino acids. Germline lookup yields CDR1 SGHVS and CDR2 FQNEAQ. The CDR3: CASSSNQGRVETQYF. The CDR3 coding sequence is TGTGCCAGCAGCTCGAATCAGGGGAGGGTGGAGACCCAGTACTTC.

The chain employs TRBV9 and TRBJ2-5; 9 bases match TRBD1. This CDR3 spans 16 amino acids. After removal of 3 bases from V and 5 bases from J, the junction contained 11 bases not matched to a gene. CDR1 is SGDLS, CDR2 YYNGEE, per germline. The CDR3 protein is CASSADRDRVDETQYF. The CDR3 DNA reads as TGTGCCAGCAGCGCCGACCGGGACAGGGTGGACGAGACCCAGTACTTC.

The chain has TRBV18 and TRBJ2-2, with D maybe TRBD1 (6 bases). CDR1 is KGHSH, CDR2 LQKENI, per germline. The V end was cut by 4 bases, the J end by 2 bases, with 17 bases between. This CDR3 region has 17 residues. Written as DNA, the CDR3 is TGTGCCAGCTCACTCTTCGGACAGATACTAAACACCGGGGAGCTGTTTTTT. It translates to CASSLFGQILNTGELFF. The full variable domain, rest sourced from reference TRBV18 and TRBJ2-2, is NAGVMQNPRHLVRRRGQEARLRCSPMKGHSHVYWYRQLPEEGLKFMVYLQKENIIDESGMPKERFSAEFPKEGPSILRIQQVVRGDSAAYFCASSLFGQILNTGELFFGEGSRLTVL.

CDR3 region: CASSRSPSGQGTDTQYF. CDR3 DNA sequence: TGCGCCAGCAGCCGGTCACCCTCGGGACAGGGCACAGATACGCAGTATTTT. The chain couples TRBV4-3 to TRBJ2-3, with TRBD1 matching 8 bases. The germline gives CDR1 LGHNA, CDR2 YSLEER. This CDR3 comprises 17 residues. J gave up 1 base and V 4 bases, and 10 bases lay outside the gene matches.

This chain links TRBV4-3 with TRBJ1-5; D possibly corresponds to TRBD1 (6 bases). Trimming removed 1 base at V and 2 bases at J, with 24 bases between. This CDR3 has 20 residues. Germline loops: CDR1 LGHNA, CDR2 YSLEER. As DNA, the CDR3 is TGCGCCAGCAGCCAAGGTTGGTCGGGGGCAATTTTCGATGGCAATCAGCCCCAGCATTTT. This codes for CASSQGWSGAIFDGNQPQHF.

Points on this clonotype: Since no conserved phenylalanine or tryptophan closes the CDR3, a read error is the likely cause. The chain couples TRBV3-1 to TRBJ2-7, with D possibly called TRBD1 or TRBD2 (6 bases each). Trimming removed 3 bases from V and 2 bases from J, with 14 bases in between. Per germline, CDR1 LGHDT and CDR2 YNNKEL (reference sequence). The CDR3 is 15 amino acids. CDR3 DNA: TGTGCCAGCAGCCACTGGGGGGCGGGCACCTACGAGCAGTACCTC. It specifies CASSHWGAGTYEQYL.

The rearrangement uses TRBV29-1 and TRBJ2-1, with D possibly being TRBD2 (5 bases). Trimming took off 4 bases at V and 0 bases at J, with 10 bases between the two ends. CDR3 size: 14 residues. Germline lookup yields CDR1 SQVTM and CDR2 ANQGSEA. The CDR3 bases are TGCAGCGTTGGGAGGATACTCTCCTACAATGAGCAGTTCTTC. Its protein is CSVGRILSYNEQFF.

This clonotype was seen a few times. The chain couples TRBV20-1 to TRBJ2-5, with 9 bases fitting TRBD1. This CDR3 contains 14 residues. CDR1 and CDR2 from the germline V gene are DFQATT and SNEGSKA (reference sequence). V was pared by 7 bases and J by 2 bases, with 8 bases of the junction left unmatched. The CDR3 nucleotides read TGCAGTGTAAAGGACAGGGGAGGGCAAGAGACCCAGTACTTC. Its translation is CSVKDRGGQETQYF.

The chain is built from TRBV5-1 and TRBJ2-3; 15 bases match TRBD2. Germline values: CDR1 SGHRS, CDR2 YFSETQ. J lost 2 bases, V lost 2 bases, and 6 bases had no gene match. The CDR3 is 18 residues long. The CDR3 region has the DNA TGCGCCAGCAGCTTCGGACTAGCGGGGGGGCACCTCACAGATACGCAGTATTTT. The encoded protein is CASSFGLAGGHLTDTQYF.

In nucleotides, the CDR3 is TGTGCCAGCAGCTCATCAGTAGGGACAGAGGTTTACTTC. This codes for CASSSSVGTEVYF. V gene TRBV7-9 combines with J gene TRBJ2-7; 7 bases agree with TRBD1. J gave up 13 bases and V 4 bases, and 13 bases lay outside the gene matches. The CDR3 runs to 13 residues. Germline CDR1 SEHNR, CDR2 FQNEAQ (reference sequence).

This chain uses TRBV20-1 with TRBJ2-5; D is ambiguous. The germline CDR1 and CDR2 sequences are DFQATT and SNEGSKA (reference sequence). The CDR3 length is 13 residues. The ends were cut back, 6 bases at V and 1 base at J, with 12 bases in the middle. The CDR3: CSARRAVQETQYF. CDR3 DNA: TGCAGTGCACGCCGGGCGGTCCAAGAGACCCAGTACTTC.

This chain connects TRBV12-3 or TRBV12-4 to TRBJ2-6, with a possible D match to TRBD1 (5 bases). The CDR3 runs to 16 residues. V lost 0 bases and J 5 bases, leaving 11 bases between the germline ends. The CDR3 DNA reads TGTGCCAGCAGTTTAGCAGGGGAAGGCCGGGCCAACGTCCTGACTTTC. Translating it yields CASSLAGEGRANVLTF.

The genes are TRBV11-2 and TRBJ2-6; the D is unclear. The length of the CDR3 is 17 residues. Germline lookup yields CDR1 SGHAT and CDR2 FQNNGV. V lost 5 bases, J lost 0 bases, and 14 bases lay in between. Here the CDR3 reads CASSPYGGTSGANVLTF. As DNA, the CDR3 is TGTGCCAGCAGCCCCTACGGCGGAACCTCTGGGGCCAACGTCCTGACTTTC.

V is TRBV7-2 and J is TRBJ2-7, with 8 bases identical to TRBD2. The V and J ends lost 4 bases and 4 bases, in that order; junction bases with no gene match: 9. This CDR3 is built from 15 residues. CDR1 and CDR2 from the germline V gene are SGHTA and FQGNSA. The CDR3 spells CASSSSAGGLYEQYF. In nucleotides, the CDR3 is TGTGCCAGCAGCTCCAGCGCGGGGGGCCTGTACGAGCAGTACTTC. Combining the CDR3 with reference TRBV7-2 and TRBJ2-7 gives the whole variable domain GAGVSQSPSNKVTEKGKDVELRCDPISGHTALYWYRQSLGQGLEFLIYFQGNSAPDKSGLPSDRFSAERTGGSVSTLTIQRTQQEDSAVYLCASSSSAGGLYEQYFGPGTRLTVT.

This clonotype was counted between two and nine times. The chain combines TRBV25-1 with TRBJ1-2; TRBD1 matches at 8 bases. Per the germline V gene, CDR1 is MGHDK and CDR2 is SYGVNS. This CDR3 spans 14 amino acids. Unmatched junction bases numbered 8, after V lost 6 bases and J lost 5 bases. CDR3 bases: TGTGCCAGCAGAGAAACAGGGGGAGGTTATGGCTACACCTTC. It is translated as CASRETGGGYGYTF.

This clonotype was counted only a few times. The V call is TRBV7-9, the J call TRBJ2-7, with TRBD1 as a possible D gene (5 bases). The CDR3 length is 15 residues. Germline values: CDR1 SEHNR, CDR2 FQNEAQ (reference sequence). Deletions cut 3 bases from V and 3 bases from J, with 15 bases between. The CDR3 DNA reads TGTGCCAGCAGCTTGACCTTGTCAGGGCGCTACGAGCAGTACTTC. Amino acids: CASSLTLSGRYEQYF. Full variable domain (rest looked up from reference TRBV7-9 and TRBJ2-7): DTGVSQNPRHKITKRGQNVTFRCDPISEHNRLYWYRQTLGQGPEFLTYFQNEAQLEKSRLLSDRFSAERPKGSFSTLEIQRTEQGDSAMYLCASSLTLSGRYEQYFGPGTRLTVT.

This sequence joins TRBV20-1 and TRBJ2-6, with TRBD1 matching 7 bases. The CDR3 spans 15 residues. V lost 5 bases, J lost 4 bases, and 8 bases stayed unmatched. Germline V CDR1 and CDR2: DFQATT, SNEGSKA (reference sequence). The CDR3 loop reads CSAQTGAQGANVLTF. CDR3 sequence (DNA): TGCAGTGCTCAAACAGGGGCGCAAGGGGCCAACGTCCTGACTTTC.

This clonotype occurred a few times. This chain links TRBV4-3 with TRBJ2-1, with TRBD2 matching over 9 bases. The CDR3 consists of 18 residues. V trimming: 0 bases; J trimming: 8 bases; junction bases outside the gene matches: 14. Looked up from germline, CDR1 is LGHNA and CDR2 is YSLEER. The CDR3 protein is CASSQEGAGGPGSHEQFF. The CDR3, as DNA: TGCGCCAGCAGCCAAGAGGGGGCGGGGGGGCCTGGATCCCATGAGCAGTTCTTC.

The chain employs TRBV15 and TRBJ1-4; the D is unclear. Germline V CDR1 and CDR2: LNHNV, YYDKDF (reference sequence). Trimming removed 1 base from V and 8 bases from J, with 8 bases in between. This CDR3 region has 13 residues. The CDR3 DNA reads as TGTGCCACCAGCAGAGGGAGTGGGGAAAAACTGTTTTTT. Encoded protein: CATSRGSGEKLFF.

The chain carries TRBV6-2 or TRBV6-3 and TRBJ1-1; D call uncertain. The germline gives CDR1 MNHEY, CDR2 SVGEGT. Trimming cost V 0 bases and J 7 bases, with 12 bases left between them. CDR3 length: 14 amino acids. CDR3 sequence reads: CASSYSPQTFEAFF. CDR3 DNA: TGTGCCAGCAGTTACTCGCCCCAGACCTTTGAAGCTTTCTTT.

The V and J genes are TRBV4-2 and TRBJ2-7; no definite D call. The CDR3 extends over 15 amino acids. The germline V gene encodes CDR1 LGHNA and CDR2 YNFKEQ. V lost 0 bases, J lost 7 bases, and 16 bases lay in between. The CDR3 sequence: CASSQDQRNYNEQYF. CDR3 DNA sequence: TGTGCCAGCAGCCAAGATCAGCGTAACTACAATGAGCAGTACTTC.

About this clonotype itself: The junction and the germline gene differ at one end; a read error may be behind it. The chain links TRBV25-1 to TRBJ2-1; D gene uncertain. This CDR3 has 13 amino acids. CDR1 and CDR2 (germline): MGHDK, SYGVNS. The CDR3 loop reads CASSGQLLDEQFF. The CDR3 region has the DNA TGTGCTAGCAGTGGGCAGCTTCTAGATGAGCAGTTCTTC.

The CDR3 region has the DNA TGCGCCAGCAGCCATACGTCTCCGGGACAGGGATACAATGAGCAGTACTTC. Translation: CASSHTSPGQGYNEQYF. The rearrangement links TRBV5-1 to TRBJ2-1; TRBD1 aligns across 9 bases. The J call may be faulty, since TRBJ2-7 better matches the DNA end. The CDR3 covers 17 residues. Germline lookup yields CDR1 SGHRS and CDR2 YFSETQ.

This clonotype was recorded a few times. The chain employs TRBV6-2 or TRBV6-3 and TRBJ2-5, with D unclear. CDR3 size: 12 residues. Germline CDR1 MNHEY, CDR2 SVGEGT. With 0 bases removed from V and 11 bases from J, the gap between germline ends came to 10 bases. CDR3 region: CASSYSPDRQYF. The CDR3 DNA is TGTGCCAGCAGTTACTCGCCAGATCGGCAGTACTTC.

This clonotype was recorded a few times. The chain recombines TRBV7-2 with TRBJ2-5, with D perhaps being TRBD1 or TRBD2 (6 bases each). The CDR3 length is 15 residues. The V gene's germline CDR1 is SGHTA and CDR2 FQGNSA. The germline V and J ends were trimmed by 7 bases and 2 bases, with 17 bases remaining between them. The CDR3 region has the DNA TGTGCCAGCACCTCTCCGAGGGGGAGGCAAGAGACCCAGTACTTC. Translated, it gives CASTSPRGRQETQYF.

In its sample, this clonotype was seen a few times. V is TRBV7-9 and J is TRBJ1-6, with unresolved D. The CDR3 is 15 residues long. The V gene lost 2 bases and the J gene lost 6 bases, with 11 bases spanning the gap. Germline CDR1 is SEHNR and CDR2 is FQNEAQ (reference sequence). For the CDR3, the DNA is TGTGCCAGCAGCTTAAGGACTGTGTCTAATTCACCCCTCCACTTT. Translation: CASSLRTVSNSPLHF.

This clonotype was seen only a few times. V and J are TRBV2 and TRBJ2-5, with TRBD1 as a possible D gene (6 bases). Trimming stripped 8 bases from V and 6 bases from J, with 13 bases between. The germline gives CDR1 SNHLY, CDR2 FYNNEI. The CDR3 loop spans 12 amino acids. The DNA of the CDR3 is TGTGCCAGCGGACCAGGGGCCAAGACCCAGTACTTC. It is translated as CASGPGAKTQYF.

This clonotype has only a few counts. The V gene is TRBV6-2 or TRBV6-3, the J gene TRBJ2-7, with 10 nucleotides matching TRBD1. The CDR3 is 12 residues long. Germline CDR1 reads MNHEY; CDR2 reads SVGEGT. J gave up 5 bases and V 7 bases, and 2 bases lay outside the gene matches. The CDR3 sequence is CASKGQGHEQYF. CDR3 nucleotide sequence: TGTGCCAGCAAGGGACAGGGGCACGAGCAGTACTTC.

This chain connects TRBV28 to TRBJ2-7; 8 bases map to TRBD1. V lost 4 bases and J lost 3; bases outside the gene matches: 11. The CDR3 is 16 amino acids. Germline values: CDR1 MDHEN, CDR2 SYDVKM. The CDR3 here is CASSSGTGQKDYEQYF. CDR3 DNA sequence: TGTGCCAGCAGTTCCGGGACAGGTCAGAAGGACTACGAGCAGTACTTC.